The source of this TCR beta chain is a study of CD8+CD57+ T cells in acquired aplastic anemia. Study as a whole: The average for DNA from sorted CD4+ and CD8+ cells was 3.2 ug.

With 4 bases removed from V and 3 bases from J, the gap between germline ends came to 15 bases. CDR3 length: 15 amino acids. Germline CDR1 SNHLY, CDR2 FYNNEI. Those patients picked for sequencing had displayed CD8+CD57+ cell expansion on flow cytometry. In its sample, this clonotype was seen a few times. Its antigen is not known. Notes on the study in general: A significant difference in CD8+ Simpson's diversity between patients and controls was not found.

The study profiled TCR beta VDJ and CDR3 using genomic DNA as template. TCRdb fed the reads into MiXCR, producing one record per CDR3 protein. The repertoire holds around 250,000 distinct CDR3 sequences, with roughly 82% as singletons. The V gene is TRBV2, the J gene TRBJ1-2; perhaps TRBD1 as D (6 bases). Sequenced: sorted CD4+, CD8+, or CD8+CD57+ T cells (not recorded which) from PBMCs. The clonotype comes from a human donor with aplastic anemia. CDR3 residues: CASSVRGGLDYGYTF. The CDR3 nucleotides are TGTGCCAGCAGTGTTAGGGGGGGCTTGGACTATGGCTACACCTTC.